The next 17 T cell receptor beta chains were all read from a single sample in a study of metastatic and nonmetastatic thyroid tumors. Every patient underwent thyroid surgery untreated. Using MiXCR, TCRdb reanalyzed the PCR reads. The top ten hold roughly 13% of the sample, which has about 39,000 clones, approximately 17% seen once. Sequencing used tumor tissue. These receptors came from a female donor with papillary thyroid cancer or a benign thyroid nodule (not recorded which). Some clones in this sample may be carry-over from other donors' samples.

This clone was seen ten or more times. The chain employs TRBV9 and TRBJ1-2; TRBD1 might be the D (5 bases). Per germline, CDR1 SGDLS and CDR2 YYNGEE. V dropped 0 bases and J dropped 7 bases, with 10 bases sitting between them. The CDR3 loop spans 13 amino acids. The CDR3 here is CASSVGQGGGYTF. The CDR3 DNA reads as TGTGCCAGCAGCGTAGGGCAGGGCGGTGGCTACACCTTC.

A remark on this clone: This may come from a read error, since a much larger clone is one base off. Likely a read error: the CDR3 ends without its conserved phenylalanine or tryptophan. The chain has TRBV3-1 and TRBJ2-5; TRBD2 matches 9 bases. The V gene's germline CDR1 is LGHDT and CDR2 YNNKEL (reference sequence). This CDR3 spans 15 amino acids. Losses at the gene ends were 0 bases for V and 4 bases for J; bases not matched to a gene: 3. The CDR3 region is CASSQDTSGSETQYL. The CDR3 coding sequence is TGTGCCAGCAGCCAAGATACTAGCGGGTCAGAGACCCAGTACCTC.

In its sample, this clone was seen many times. The chain employs TRBV27 and TRBJ1-4, with 9 bases that match TRBD1. The junction had 7 bases not matched to a gene; V was cut back by 1 base and J by 13 bases. Germline V CDR1 and CDR2: MNHEY, SMNVEV (reference sequence). CDR3 length: 14 amino acids. The DNA for the CDR3 is TGTGCCAGCAGTTTATTGGGACAGGGAGCTTTACTGTTTTTT. Translated, it gives CASSLLGQGALLFF.

This clone was counted ten times or more. The chain employs TRBV4-1 and TRBJ1-1; D unclear. This CDR3 region has 18 residues. The germline V and J ends were trimmed by 1 base and 0 bases, with 18 bases remaining between them. Germline assignment: CDR1 MGHRA and CDR2 YSYEKL. The CDR3 region has the DNA TGCGCCAGCAGCCAAGTGTGGGCACATAGAGACATGAACACTGAAGCTTTCTTT. This translates into CASSQVWAHRDMNTEAFF.

The chain joins TRBV6-1 to TRBJ2-7, with D possibly TRBD1 on 6 matching bases. Per the germline V gene, CDR1 is MNHNS and CDR2 is SASEGT. The CDR3 totals 13 residues. V was cut by 6 bases and J by 3 bases, with 12 bases left in between. CDR3: CASRRDRNYEQYF. CDR3 nucleotide sequence: TGTGCCAGCAGACGCGACAGGAACTACGAGCAGTACTTC.

The gene calls are TRBV11-1 and TRBJ1-6; D remains unclear. V lost 1 base to trimming and J lost 8 bases, with 15 bases between them. Germline lookup yields CDR1 SGHAT and CDR2 FQDESV (reference sequence). This CDR3 contains 16 residues. DNA of the CDR3: TGTGCCAGCAGCTTAGTGGTTGGGAAAGGTGATTCACCCCTCCACTTT. It specifies CASSLVVGKGDSPLHF.

This clone was recorded at least ten times. V gene TRBV18 combines with J gene TRBJ1-2; no clear D gene. The V end was cut by 3 bases, the J end by 2 bases, with 7 bases between. The CDR3 length is 13 residues. Germline V gives CDR1 KGHSH, CDR2 LQKENI. The CDR3 loop reads CASSPSLNYGYTF. CDR3 nucleotide sequence: TGTGCCAGCTCACCTTCCCTCAACTATGGCTACACCTTC.

This clone was counted ten times or more. The rearrangement uses TRBV12-3 or TRBV12-4 and TRBJ1-1, with D unclear. Trimming removed 3 bases from V and 1 base from J, with 9 bases in between. The CDR3 is made up of 14 amino acids. CDR3 residues: CASSFSESNTEAFF. The DNA for the CDR3 is TGTGCCAGCAGTTTTTCGGAATCGAACACTGAAGCTTTCTTT.

This clone was recorded at least ten times. The chain is built from TRBV7-9 and TRBJ2-1; D call uncertain. The CDR3 is 15 amino acids. The V and J ends lost 2 bases and 0 bases respectively, with 8 bases between them. From germline, CDR1 is SEHNR and CDR2 FQNEAQ (reference sequence). The CDR3 DNA is TGTGCCAGCAGCTTAAGTGGGGACTCCTACAATGAGCAGTTCTTC. Translating it yields CASSLSGDSYNEQFF.

This clone occurred a few times. With a much larger clone just one base away, this may be a read error. The rearrangement links TRBV24-1 to TRBJ2-5; D possibly uses TRBD1 or TRBD2 (5 bases each). V lost 10 bases, J lost 2 bases, and 16 bases lay in between. Per germline, CDR1 KGHDR and CDR2 SFDVKD. The CDR3 spans 14 residues. CDR3 amino acids: CATSHPGRQETQYF. As DNA, the CDR3 is TGTGCCACATCCCACCCAGGGAGACAAGAGACCCAGTACTTC.

For the CDR3, the DNA is TGCGCCAGCAGCTCCGTAACGAACACCGGGGAGCTGTTTTTT. It encodes CASSSVTNTGELFF. V usage is TRBV5-1 and J usage is TRBJ2-2; D uncertain. Germline V CDR1 and CDR2: SGHRS, YFSETQ. Deletions cut 3 bases from V and 0 bases from J, with 6 bases between. The CDR3 length is 14 residues.

The sample holds many counts of this clone. The chain is built from TRBV20-1 and TRBJ2-7; perhaps TRBD2 as D (5 bases). The V end lost 0 bases, the J end lost 2 bases, and 11 bases lay between the germline ends. Looked up from germline, CDR1 is DFQATT and CDR2 is SNEGSKA (reference sequence). This CDR3 contains 14 residues. CDR3 loop: CSARDSALTYEQYF. The CDR3 DNA is TGCAGTGCTAGAGATAGCGCTCTCACCTACGAGCAGTACTTC.

This clone was found many times. The chain recombines TRBV24-1 with TRBJ2-3; D is unclear. Trimming left V 5 bases short and J 2 bases short, with 10 bases between. From germline, CDR1 is KGHDR and CDR2 SFDVKD. This CDR3 comprises 14 residues. DNA for the CDR3: TGTGCCACCAGTGGCGAGATCATCACAGATACGCAGTATTTT. It codes for CATSGEIITDTQYF.

This clone has only one observation. The CDR3 DNA follows: TGCAGTGCTCCGGGGGGGGGCACTGAAAAACTGTTTTTT. It codes for CSAPGGGTEKLFF. V usage is TRBV20-1 and J usage is TRBJ1-4, with a tentative D call TRBD1 (6 bases). V was clipped by 5 bases and J by 7 bases, with 14 bases between them. The CDR3 extends over 13 amino acids. Germline CDR1 is DFQATT and CDR2 is SNEGSKA (reference sequence).

For this clone: This sequence may be a read error, since a much larger clone differs from it by one base. The J gene is TRBJ2-7, the V gene TRBV20-1; weak D call: TRBD1 (5 bases). Trimming took 0 bases from V and 4 from J, leaving 13 bases between them. CDR3 length: 14 residues. Germline V gene sequence: CDR1 DFQATT, CDR2 SNEGSKA (reference sequence). CDR3 sequence: CSARDGSGAYEQYF. CDR3 in DNA: TGCAGTGCTAGAGATGGCAGTGGGGCTTACGAGCAGTACTTC.

This clone appeared many times. The chain couples TRBV7-7 to TRBJ2-1; 7 nucleotides line up with TRBD2. CDR1 is SSHAT, CDR2 FNYEAQ, per germline (reference sequence). The CDR3 length is 20 residues. Trimming cost V 6 bases and J 0 bases; bases outside gene matches: 20. The CDR3 sequence: CASRPGRGLPSQSSYNEQFF. The CDR3 nucleotides read TGTGCCAGCAGGCCGGGGAGGGGACTCCCCTCGCAAAGCTCCTACAATGAGCAGTTCTTC.

This clone was observed a handful of times. A clone one base away is much larger, so this may be a read error. The V gene is TRBV12-3 or TRBV12-4, the J gene TRBJ2-3, with unresolved D. V gave up 3 bases and J gave up 4 bases, with 11 bases separating them. The CDR3 is 14 amino acids. The CDR3 spells CASSFGISADTQYF. CDR3 bases: TGTGCCAGCAGTTTTGGCATTTCCGCAGATACGCAGTATTTT.